The 10 T cell receptor beta chains in this list originate from one sample, sequenced in a study of PD-1 blockade in mismatch repair-deficient tumors. The table came from immunoSEQ multiplex PCR; TCRdb's copy has only in-frame clones and leaves some out. The sample lists 120,000 or so clones; 86% were seen once. The sample here was peripheral blood, taken 44 weeks after starting pembrolizumab. All receptors come from an adult with mismatch repair-deficient cancer.

CDR3 bases: TGTGCCAGCAGCTTAGAGGACAGGGGTGACACCGGGGAGCTGTTTTTT. Residues: CASSLEDRGDTGELFF. The genes are TRBV13 and TRBJ2-2; TRBD1 matches 9 bases. Germline V gene data show CDR1 as PRHDT and CDR2 as FYEKMQ (reference sequence). Trimming took 1 base from V and 3 from J; bases not matched to a gene: 3. The CDR3 has 16 amino acids.

J is TRBJ2-7 and V is TRBV28; 7 bases match TRBD1. Looked up from germline, CDR1 is MDHEN and CDR2 is SYDVKM. V dropped 5 bases and J dropped 3; count of bases not matched to a gene: 7. The CDR3 consists of 14 residues. In DNA form, the CDR3 reads TGTGCCAGCAGTCCTTGGGGGACAGTCTACGAGCAGTACTTC. As protein: CASSPWGTVYEQYF.

As DNA, the CDR3 is TGTGCCTGGAGTGCTCCTCCGGGACAGGGGGCTTTTGAGGTAGAGCCCCAGCATTTT. Encoded protein: CAWSAPPGQGAFEVEPQHF. This rearrangement joins TRBV30 to TRBJ1-5, with 12 bases lining up with TRBD1. The germline gives CDR1 GTSNPN, CDR2 SVGIG (reference sequence). The CDR3 covers 19 residues. The J segment lost 8 bases and the V segment lost 1 base, leaving 18 bases of the junction unmatched. The full variable domain, rest sourced from reference TRBV30 and TRBJ1-5, is SQTIHQWPATLVQPVGSPLSLECTVEGTSNPNLYWYRQAAGRGLQLLFYSVGIGQISSEVPQNLSASRPQDRQFILSSKKLLLSDSGFYLCAWSAPPGQGAFEVEPQHFGDGTRLSIL.

This clone was detected once. The chain links TRBV30 to TRBJ2-3; D not certain. The germline CDR1 and CDR2 sequences are GTSNPN and SVGIG (reference sequence). V dropped 4 bases and J dropped 4 bases, with 12 bases sitting between them. The CDR3 is made up of 13 amino acids. The CDR3 is CAWTVGFADTQYF. The CDR3 DNA reads TGTGCCTGGACGGTGGGTTTCGCAGATACGCAGTATTTT.

The gene calls are TRBV19 and TRBJ2-7; TRBD1 matches 9 bases. Germline V CDR1 and CDR2: LNHDA, SQIVND (reference sequence). With 4 bases clipped from V and 0 bases from J, the junction kept 4 bases outside the gene matches. The length of the CDR3 is 15 residues. CDR3 sequence: CASSTRQGVSYEQYF. The CDR3 region has the DNA TGTGCCAGTAGTACCCGACAGGGGGTCTCCTACGAGCAGTACTTC.

The chain employs TRBV19 and TRBJ2-4, with D possibly being TRBD1 (5 bases). Trimming pared 4 bases from V and 0 bases from J, leaving 16 bases between. The CDR3 length is 17 residues. Germline CDR1 reads LNHDA; CDR2 reads SQIVND (reference sequence). The CDR3 DNA follows: TGTGCCAGTAGTACCTACTTCTTCGACAGAGCCAAAAACATTCAGTACTTC. Its translation: CASSTYFFDRAKNIQYF.

This chain links TRBV19 with TRBJ2-7; TRBD1 agrees at 7 bases. Germline CDR1 and CDR2: LNHDA and SQIVND (reference sequence). V trimming: 4 bases; J trimming: 1 base; junction bases outside the gene matches: 13. CDR3 length: 17 residues. The CDR3 sequence: CASSRGEQGSDSYEQYF. As DNA, the CDR3 is TGTGCCAGTAGTAGGGGTGAACAGGGGTCCGATTCCTACGAGCAGTACTTC. Full variable domain (rest looked up from reference TRBV19 and TRBJ2-7): DGGITQSPKYLFRKEGQNVTLSCEQNLNHDAMYWYRQDPGQGLRLIYYSQIVNDFQKGDIAEGYSVSREKKESFPLTVTSAQKNPTAFYLCASSRGEQGSDSYEQYFGPGTRLTVT.

The rearrangement links TRBV7-8 to TRBJ2-7, with 7 nucleotides matching TRBD1. The CDR3 length is 14 residues. The germline CDR1 and CDR2 sequences are SGHVS and FQNEAQ. After removal of 1 base from V and 2 bases from J, the junction contained 2 bases not matched to a gene. CDR3 amino acids: CASSLGGGAYEQYF. CDR3 sequence (DNA): TGTGCCAGCAGCTTAGGAGGGGGCGCCTACGAGCAGTACTTC.

V gene TRBV7-9 combines with J gene TRBJ1-3; no clear D gene. V lost 5 bases and J 0 bases, leaving 11 bases between the germline ends. Per the germline V gene, CDR1 is SEHNR and CDR2 is FQNEAQ (reference sequence). The CDR3 is 15 residues long. The CDR3 DNA is TGTGCCAGCAGCATGGCTATGGACTCTGGAAACACCATATATTTT. The encoded protein is CASSMAMDSGNTIYF.

The chain has TRBV5-6 and TRBJ2-3, with D perhaps given as TRBD1 or TRBD2 (5 bases each). Trimming removed 0 bases at V and 6 bases at J, with 8 bases between. The CDR3 is made up of 13 amino acids. In germline, CDR1 is SGHDT, CDR2 YYEEEE. CDR3 nucleotide sequence: TGTGCCAGCAGCTTGGTAAGGGACGATACGCAGTATTTT. This encodes CASSLVRDDTQYF.